This T cell receptor (beta chain) was observed in a study of CD8+CD57+ T cells in acquired aplastic anemia. Overall study: Across the sorted CD4+ and CD8+ cells, DNA amounts averaged about 3.2 ug.

All patients picked for sequencing had shown, by flow cytometry, an expansion of CD8+CD57+ cells. The blood sampling took place in patients who had so far received no therapy. Overall study findings and caveats: Overlap between patients and controls comprised roughly 28 CD8+ CDR3 sequences. Significant differences in CD8+ Simpson's diversity were not observed between patients and controls.

V lost 0 bases, J lost 7 bases, and 6 bases stayed unmatched. The germline CDR1 and CDR2 sequences are MNHEY and SMNVEV (reference sequence). The CDR3 consists of 16 residues. Concerning this clonotype: Antigen unknown.

Genomic DNA, serving as template, underwent TCR beta VDJ and CDR3 profiling. TCRdb re-called the reads with MiXCR, one entry per CDR3 protein. This table holds 150,000 to 170,000 distinct CDR3 sequences, about 52% found once. This clonotype originated in a human donor with aplastic anemia. Source material: sorted CD4+, CD8+, or CD8+CD57+ T cells (not recorded which) from PBMCs. The V and J genes are TRBV27 and TRBJ1-6; 7 bases agree with TRBD1. The CDR3 reads CASSLSVGTVNSPLHF. CDR3 in DNA: TGTGCCAGCAGTTTATCTGTGGGGACAGTGAATTCACCCCTCCACTTT.